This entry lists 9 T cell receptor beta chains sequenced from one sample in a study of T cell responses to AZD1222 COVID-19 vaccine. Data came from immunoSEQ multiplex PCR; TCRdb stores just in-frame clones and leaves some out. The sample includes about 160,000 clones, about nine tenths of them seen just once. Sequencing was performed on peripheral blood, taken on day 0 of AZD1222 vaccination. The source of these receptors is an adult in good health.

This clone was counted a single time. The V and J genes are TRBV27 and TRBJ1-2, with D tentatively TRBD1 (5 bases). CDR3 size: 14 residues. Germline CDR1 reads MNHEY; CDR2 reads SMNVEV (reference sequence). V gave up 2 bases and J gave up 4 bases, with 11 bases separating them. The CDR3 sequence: CASSLSRVGYGYTF. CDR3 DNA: TGTGCCAGCAGTTTAAGCAGGGTCGGCTATGGCTACACCTTC.

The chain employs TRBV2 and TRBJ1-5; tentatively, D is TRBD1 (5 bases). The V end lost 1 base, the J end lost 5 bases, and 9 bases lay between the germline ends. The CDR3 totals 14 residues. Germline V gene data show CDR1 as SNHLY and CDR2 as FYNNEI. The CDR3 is CASSEGAGHQPQHF. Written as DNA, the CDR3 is TGTGCCAGCAGTGAAGGGGCGGGGCATCAGCCCCAGCATTTT.

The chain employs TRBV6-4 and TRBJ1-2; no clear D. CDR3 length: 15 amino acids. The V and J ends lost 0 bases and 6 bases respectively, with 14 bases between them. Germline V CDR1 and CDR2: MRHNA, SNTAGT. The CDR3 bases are TGTGCCAGCAGTGACTCCCAGAGGGCTTGGGATGGCTACACCTTC. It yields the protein CASSDSQRAWDGYTF.

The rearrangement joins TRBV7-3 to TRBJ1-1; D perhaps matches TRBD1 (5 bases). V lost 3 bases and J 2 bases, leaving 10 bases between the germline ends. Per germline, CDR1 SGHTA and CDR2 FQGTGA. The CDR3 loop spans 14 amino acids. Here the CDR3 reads CASSLMGLNTEAFF. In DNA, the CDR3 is TGTGCCAGCAGCTTGATGGGGCTAAACACTGAAGCTTTCTTT.

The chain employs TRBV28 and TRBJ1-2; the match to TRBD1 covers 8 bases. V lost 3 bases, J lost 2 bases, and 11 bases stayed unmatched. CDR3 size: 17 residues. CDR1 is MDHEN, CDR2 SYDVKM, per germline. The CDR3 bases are TGTGCCAGCAGTTTGTTCCGATGGGACAGGCCGAACTATGGCTACACCTTC. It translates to CASSLFRWDRPNYGYTF.

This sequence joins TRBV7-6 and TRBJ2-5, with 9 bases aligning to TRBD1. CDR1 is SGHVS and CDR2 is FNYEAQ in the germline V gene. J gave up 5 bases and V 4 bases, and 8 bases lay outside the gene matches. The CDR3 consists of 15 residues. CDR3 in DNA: TGTGCCAGCAGCTCACTGGGGACAGGGAGTGAGACCCAGTACTTC. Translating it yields CASSSLGTGSETQYF.

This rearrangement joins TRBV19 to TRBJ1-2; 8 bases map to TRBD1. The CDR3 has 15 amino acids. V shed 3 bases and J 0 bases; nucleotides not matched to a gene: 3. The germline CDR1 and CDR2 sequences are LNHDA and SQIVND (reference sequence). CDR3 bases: TGTGCCAGTAGTATGGGGACAGGACCTAACTATGGCTACACCTTC. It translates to CASSMGTGPNYGYTF.

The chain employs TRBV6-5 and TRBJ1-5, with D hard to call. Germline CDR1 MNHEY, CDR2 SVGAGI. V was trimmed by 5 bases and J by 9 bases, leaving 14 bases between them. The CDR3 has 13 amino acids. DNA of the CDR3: TGTGCCAGCAGTAGTTATCTTAGCGGGCCCCAGCATTTT. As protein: CASSSYLSGPQHF.

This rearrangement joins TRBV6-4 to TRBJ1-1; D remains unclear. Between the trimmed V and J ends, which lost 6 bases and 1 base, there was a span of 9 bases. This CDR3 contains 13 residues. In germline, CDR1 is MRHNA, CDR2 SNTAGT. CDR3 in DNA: TGTGCCAGCAGCCCCGACTGGAACACTGAAGCTTTCTTT. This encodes CASSPDWNTEAFF.